These 21 T cell receptor beta chains share one sample of origin, sequenced in a study of cytomegalovirus exposure and HLA in healthy donors. The protocol was immunoSEQ multiplex PCR, while the TCRdb copy is restricted to in-frame clones and leaves out a portion. The table shows approximately 160,000 clones, with just under 90% occurring only once. The specimen sequenced was PBMCs. The receptors stem from a young woman in good health and CMV-seropositive.

The rearrangement links TRBV19 to TRBJ1-1; 7 bases agree with TRBD1. This CDR3 region has 14 residues. CDR1 is LNHDA, CDR2 SQIVND, per germline (reference sequence). Trimming took 3 bases from V and 6 from J; bases not matched to a gene: 7. The CDR3 loop reads CASSMDRISPEAFF. The CDR3 bases are TGTGCCAGTAGTATGGACAGGATTTCCCCTGAAGCTTTCTTT.

This clone occurred once. This sequence joins TRBV9 and TRBJ1-4; D not resolved. V was trimmed by 3 bases and J by 5 bases, leaving 11 bases between them. This CDR3 comprises 14 residues. Per germline, CDR1 SGDLS and CDR2 YYNGEE. The CDR3 DNA sequence: TGTGCCAGCAGCGCGGAGGCTAAAAATGAAAAACTGTTTTTT. Protein sequence: CASSAEAKNEKLFF.

This clone has just one count. The genes are TRBV21-1 and TRBJ2-1; the table's TRBD2 call for D was not verified on the DNA. TRBV21-1 is tagged as a pseudogene. The CDR3 is 15 amino acids. Here the CDR3 DNA reads TGTGCCAGCAGCACGAGGACTAGCGGGAGCAATGAGCAGTTCTTC. Translated, it gives CASSTRTSGSNEQFF.

The chain links TRBV10-1 to TRBJ1-5; the D is unclear. The V end lost 0 bases, the J end lost 4 bases, and 4 bases lay between the germline ends. The germline gives CDR1 WNHNN, CDR2 SYGVQD (reference sequence). The CDR3 length is 13 residues. CDR3 coding DNA: TGCGCCAGCAGTGAGTCCCAGAATCAGCCCCAGCATTTT. It is translated as CASSESQNQPQHF.

The rearrangement uses TRBV7-9 and TRBJ2-7; the D is unclear. The germline gives CDR1 SEHNR, CDR2 FQNEAQ (reference sequence). Trimming stripped 1 base from V and 0 bases from J, with 10 bases between. The CDR3 runs to 15 residues. The CDR3 sequence is CASSLGVTNSYEQYF. CDR3 DNA sequence: TGTGCCAGCAGCTTAGGAGTGACAAACTCCTACGAGCAGTACTTC.

The rearrangement links TRBV5-6 to TRBJ2-1; 13 bases align to TRBD2. V trimming: 0 bases; J trimming: 4 bases; junction bases outside the gene matches: 1. The CDR3 spans 16 residues. The germline V gene has CDR1 SGHDT and CDR2 YYEEEE. In DNA form, the CDR3 reads TGTGCCAGCAGCTTGGAGGGACTAGCGGGGTACAATGAGCAGTTCTTC. Residues: CASSLEGLAGYNEQFF.

This chain joins TRBV29-1 and TRBJ1-4; a weak D match, TRBD1 (6 bases). This CDR3 has 15 residues. Looked up from germline, CDR1 is SQVTM and CDR2 is ANQGSEA. V lost 5 bases and J lost 3, with 16 bases in between. The CDR3 DNA sequence: TGCAGCGTTAGACCCGGACAGTCTTCTAATGAAAAACTGTTTTTT. Encoded protein: CSVRPGQSSNEKLFF.

J is TRBJ2-5 and V is TRBV5-8; 12 bases are a match to TRBD2. The CDR3 contains 18 residues. The J segment lost 2 bases and the V segment lost 4 bases, leaving 12 bases of the junction unmatched. Per germline, CDR1 SGHTS and CDR2 YDEGEE. The CDR3 here is CASSTIGLAGSSQETQYF. The CDR3 DNA sequence: TGTGCCAGCAGCACAATAGGACTAGCGGGATCCTCACAAGAGACCCAGTACTTC.

The chain has TRBV19 and TRBJ1-2; D gene unclear. The germline gives CDR1 LNHDA, CDR2 SQIVND (reference sequence). V lost 3 bases to trimming and J lost 4 bases, with 9 bases between them. This CDR3 is built from 13 residues. Here the CDR3 reads CASSIGISYGYTF. The CDR3 coding sequence is TGTGCCAGTAGTATCGGGATTTCCTATGGCTACACCTTC.

This chain joins TRBV5-1 and TRBJ2-1; TRBD1 aligns across 9 bases. Trimming cost V 1 base and J 5 bases; bases outside gene matches: 4. Germline V CDR1 and CDR2: SGHRS, YFSETQ. CDR3 length: 15 amino acids. For the CDR3, the DNA is TGCGCCAGCAGCTTGTCCGGGACAGGGAACAATGAGCAGTTCTTC. Translation: CASSLSGTGNNEQFF.

The chain couples TRBV6-5 to TRBJ2-7; D is unclear. CDR1 and CDR2 (germline): MNHEY, SVGAGI. The CDR3 runs 14 residues. Deletions cut 0 bases from V and 0 bases from J, with 6 bases between. CDR3 protein: CASSYSRNSYEQYF. The CDR3 coding sequence is TGTGCCAGCAGTTACTCGAGGAACTCCTACGAGCAGTACTTC.

The chain recombines TRBV5-4 with TRBJ2-3; D is possibly TRBD2 (6 bases). Germline loops: CDR1 SGHNT, CDR2 YYREEE (reference sequence). CDR3 length equals 16 residues. V was pared by 4 bases and J by 6 bases, with 21 bases between. CDR3 sequence: CASSTFGGGPIDTQYF. Written as DNA, the CDR3 is TGTGCCAGCAGCACCTTTGGTGGAGGGCCAATCGATACGCAGTATTTT.

The chain has TRBV19 and TRBJ1-1; TRBD1 is a possible D gene (5 bases). Looked up from germline, CDR1 is LNHDA and CDR2 is SQIVND (reference sequence). The CDR3 is 14 amino acids. Trimming cost V 5 bases and J 5 bases, with 15 bases left between them. CDR3 in amino acids: CASSVQLTGTEAFF. CDR3 nucleotide sequence: TGTGCCAGTAGTGTGCAGCTTACAGGAACTGAAGCTTTCTTT.

This chain links TRBV29-1 with TRBJ2-1; 7 positions match TRBD1. V was pared by 6 bases and J by 4 bases, with 9 bases of the junction left unmatched. This CDR3 region has 14 residues. Per the germline V gene, CDR1 is SQVTM and CDR2 is ANQGSEA. CDR3 in amino acids: CSVRDRASYNEQFF. DNA of the CDR3: TGCAGCGTCAGAGACAGGGCATCTTACAATGAGCAGTTCTTC.

The V gene is TRBV10-3, the J gene TRBJ2-7; a possible D gene is TRBD1 (6 bases). The CDR3 consists of 11 residues. Germline V gene lookup returns CDR1 ENHRY and CDR2 SYGVKD. V lost 9 bases and J 2 bases, leaving 8 bases between the germline ends. The CDR3 reads CAIQGTYEQYF. CDR3 coding DNA: TGTGCCATACAGGGCACCTACGAGCAGTACTTC.

The V call is TRBV5-4, the J call TRBJ2-2, with D unclear. Germline V gene data show CDR1 as SGHNT and CDR2 as YYREEE (reference sequence). The CDR3 covers 15 residues. Trimming took 1 base from V and 0 from J, leaving 7 bases between them. The CDR3 loop is CASSLIRANTGELFF. In DNA form, the CDR3 reads TGTGCCAGCAGCTTGATACGGGCGAACACCGGGGAGCTGTTTTTT.

The table lists this clone with a few counts. The genes are TRBV4-2 and TRBJ2-2, with D possibly matching TRBD2 (6 bases). The CDR3 extends over 15 amino acids. Germline CDR1 LGHNA, CDR2 YNFKEQ. The V end lost 1 base, the J end lost 6 bases, and 12 bases lay between the germline ends. DNA of the CDR3: TGTGCCAGCAGCCAAGTATCGGGGGAGGCCGGGGAGCTGTTTTTT. Translated, it gives CASSQVSGEAGELFF.

J is TRBJ1-4 and V is TRBV27; D not resolved. The length of the CDR3 is 15 residues. V was trimmed by 5 bases and J by 0 bases, leaving 10 bases between them. Germline V gene lookup returns CDR1 MNHEY and CDR2 SMNVEV (reference sequence). CDR3 DNA sequence: TGTGCCAGCAGTCGTCGGTACGCAACTAATGAAAAACTGTTTTTT. Protein sequence: CASSRRYATNEKLFF.

The rearrangement links TRBV7-3 to TRBJ2-5, with TRBD2 matching over 9 bases. The CDR3 is made up of 17 amino acids. The ends lost 0 bases at V and 8 bases at J; junction bases unmatched: 13. Germline V gives CDR1 SGHTA, CDR2 FQGTGA. The CDR3 DNA reads TGTGCCAGCAGCTTAACGGTCTTTGGCGGGAGGGCCGGAACCCAGTACTTC. It is translated as CASSLTVFGGRAGTQYF.

J is TRBJ1-2 and V is TRBV28; the D is unclear. Trimming left V 7 bases short and J 0 bases short, with 9 bases between. The CDR3 covers 13 residues. CDR1 is MDHEN and CDR2 is SYDVKM in the germline V gene. DNA for the CDR3: TGTGCCAGCAACATAACACCTAACTATGGCTACACCTTC. It codes for CASNITPNYGYTF.

The rearrangement links TRBV19 to TRBJ1-1, with a possible D match to TRBD1 (5 bases). V lost 4 bases and J 1 base, leaving 7 bases between the germline ends. Germline V gene sequence: CDR1 LNHDA, CDR2 SQIVND (reference sequence). This CDR3 is built from 13 residues. The CDR3 protein is CASSRRGNTEAFF. The CDR3 nucleotides are TGTGCCAGTAGTAGGAGGGGGAACACTGAAGCTTTCTTT. Filled out from reference TRBV19 and TRBJ1-1, the complete variable domain reads DGGITQSPKYLFRKEGQNVTLSCEQNLNHDAMYWYRQDPGQGLRLIYYSQIVNDFQKGDIAEGYSVSREKKESFPLTVTSAQKNPTAFYLCASSRRGNTEAFFGQGTRLTVV.